A selection of T cell receptor beta chains follows, all from one sample in a study of blood T cell repertoires in COVID-19. Libraries were prepared by immunoSEQ multiplex PCR; TCRdb keeps only in-frame clonotypes and omits some of them. The repertoire holds roughly 300,000 clones, 85% seen once, with around 2.5% in the top ten. Sequenced: PBMCs or T cells enriched from blood (not recorded which). These receptor sequences come from a woman aged 45 to 65 who had recovered from COVID-19. Each CDR3 is given without its conserved first and last residue. Fields, in order: CDR3 length, V gene, CDR3 protein.

>13|TRBV6-4
ASSDSSQGTYGYT
>13|TRBV28
ATESSGYSQETQY
>13|TRBV4-2
AIQIAGFDSYEQY
>15|TRBV6-1
ASSDRDRRTTNEKLF
>14|TRBV7-9
ASREVRDRGPGELF
>11|TRBV19
ASSADRLYGYT
>13|TRBV12-5
ASGFGAGAQYEQY
>12|TRBV19
ASNRGISGNTIY
>11|TRBV30
AWSGTVNQPQH
>13|TRBV19
ASSSPGQGNEKLF
>11|TRBV7-2
ASSRGRIGELF
>13|TRBV5-1
ASSWTGTGAYEQY
>14|TRBV11-2
ASSLTGTGGLDTQY
>12|TRBV11-2
ASRTGTPPRIQY
>12|TRBV3-1/TRBV3-2
ASSQGRGSYEQY
>11|TRBV4-3
ASSQDERTEAF
>12|TRBV27
ASSFYGVGTEAF
>12|TRBV5-1
ASGGQGAGHEQF
>10|TRBV11-2
ASSSTSGPRY
>16|TRBV19
ASSGDRGPFASTDTQY
>13|TRBV7-3
ASSPLGLAGGELF
>11|TRBV12-3/TRBV12-4
ASRLTVGHGYT
>14|TRBV5-6
ASSPVASGSSGELF
>10|TRBV12-3/TRBV12-4
ASSFSDYGYT
>15|TRBV25-1
ASSDATVVAGEETQY
>10|TRBV3-1/TRBV3-2
ASSLTGQPQH
>13|TRBV2
ASSVDRFSNQPQH
>12|TRBV7-9
ASSFLSENTEAF
>12|TRBV2
ASSLLAVTDTQY
>13|TRBV29-1
SVEGREGPRETQY
>10|TRBV7-3
ASSSSGDTQY
>14|TRBV5-1
ASSLGGTRDHNEQF
>11|TRBV7-3
ATALAGEETQY
>13|TRBV10-3
AISESQDLNTEAF
>12|TRBV19
ASSIRSGDVPLH
>12|TRBV11-2
ASIENRHFGEQY
>14|TRBV5-4
ASSFEGLAAYNEQF
>15|TRBV19
ASSAYFGQNANYGYT
>13|TRBV6-2/TRBV6-3
ASSNSDRGNYGYT
>16|TRBV19
ASSTGRFWVAAHTEAF
>13|TRBV7-8
ASSRRTAINEKLF
>11|TRBV24-1
ATSAGQGLRYT
>12|TRBV19
ASSAGGRDQPQH
>11|TRBV19
ASLAGVGNEQF
>13|TRBV4-3
ASSQGDRGHTEAF